Shown below are 23 T cell receptor beta chains from a single sample sequenced in a study of cytomegalovirus exposure and HLA in healthy donors. The PCR had 60 Vbeta and 13 Jbeta primers. TCRdb's copy holds only in-frame clones and misses some; the assay was immunoSEQ multiplex PCR. The sample includes 75,000 to 100,000 clones, roughly 80% seen only once; the top ten take roughly 3%. The specimen was PBMCs. The receptors were gathered from a man between 40 and 49 years old in good health and CMV-seronegative.

The chain is built from TRBV2 and TRBJ2-5, with D possibly TRBD1 on 6 matching bases. V lost 4 bases, J lost 10 bases, and 22 bases lay in between. The germline V gene encodes CDR1 SNHLY and CDR2 FYNNEI. The CDR3 totals 15 residues. CDR3 region: CASSAREYRAEGQYF. DNA of the CDR3: TGTGCCAGCAGTGCTAGAGAATACAGGGCAGAAGGCCAGTACTTC.

The CDR3 sequence is CASSPQRGQGAINYGYTF. The CDR3 bases are TGTGCCAGCAGTCCCCAAAGAGGACAGGGGGCGATTAACTATGGCTACACCTTC. This sequence joins TRBV28 and TRBJ1-2; 11 bases are a match to TRBD1. The length of the CDR3 is 18 residues. Per the germline V gene, CDR1 is MDHEN and CDR2 is SYDVKM. The V gene end was trimmed by 5 bases and the J gene end by 1 base; junction bases not matched to a gene: 12.

This clone was counted only a few times. The chain is built from TRBV2 and TRBJ2-5; possibly TRBD1 for D (6 bases). CDR1 SNHLY and CDR2 FYNNEI come from the germline V gene. V lost 8 bases to trimming and J lost 4 bases, with 14 bases between them. This CDR3 is 13 amino acids long. CDR3 bases: TGTGCCAGCGGAATGAGGGGGTCAGAGACCCAGTACTTC. Translation gives CASGMRGSETQYF.

The chain recombines TRBV30 with TRBJ1-5; TRBD1 is a possible D gene (6 bases). V lost 3 bases and J lost 5, with 11 bases in between. The CDR3 consists of 13 residues. Germline CDR1 is GTSNPN and CDR2 is SVGIG (reference sequence). The CDR3 region has the DNA TGTGCCTGGAGCCTAGGGGGGGATCAGCCCCAGCATTTT. Translation: CAWSLGGDQPQHF.

The genes are TRBV5-6 and TRBJ2-3; perhaps TRBD1 as D (5 bases). The CDR3 contains 15 residues. Germline V gene lookup returns CDR1 SGHDT and CDR2 YYEEEE. Trimming removed 0 bases from V and 2 bases from J, with 10 bases in between. The CDR3 nucleotides read TGTGCCAGCAGCTTGGAAGGACACATCACAGATACGCAGTATTTT. Translated: CASSLEGHITDTQYF.

V gene TRBV10-2 combines with J gene TRBJ2-7; 7 bases match TRBD2. The junction had 8 bases not matched to a gene; V was cut back by 4 bases and J by 2 bases. CDR1 is WSHSY and CDR2 is SAAADI in the germline V gene. CDR3 length equals 15 residues. The CDR3 nucleotides are TGCGCCAGCAGTGCTACTAGCGCGGGGCCCTACGAGCAGTACTTC. Its protein product is CASSATSAGPYEQYF.

This clone has more than one count but fewer than ten. This chain uses TRBV10-3 with TRBJ1-6, with D uncertain. CDR1 and CDR2 (germline): ENHRY, SYGVKD. Deletions cut 10 bases from V and 6 bases from J, with 16 bases between. There are 14 residues in the CDR3. The CDR3 protein is CATKGPEGNSPLHF. Here the CDR3 DNA reads TGTGCCACTAAGGGCCCCGAGGGTAATTCACCCCTCCACTTT.

V gene TRBV4-1 combines with J gene TRBJ2-2; TRBD1 agrees at 9 bases. V gave up 3 bases and J gave up 7 bases; unmatched junction bases: 6. The length of the CDR3 is 15 residues. CDR1 is MGHRA and CDR2 is YSYEKL in the germline V gene. CDR3 protein: CASSQGDREGGELFF. DNA for the CDR3: TGCGCCAGCAGCCAGGGGGACAGGGAGGGCGGGGAGCTGTTTTTT.

V gene TRBV11-1 combines with J gene TRBJ1-1; 7 positions agree with TRBD1. Germline V lookup: CDR1 SGHAT, CDR2 FQDESV (reference sequence). Trimming cost V 3 bases and J 5 bases; bases outside gene matches: 6. This CDR3 is 14 amino acids long. Here the CDR3 reads CASSFDRVGTEAFF. The CDR3 DNA is TGTGCCAGCAGCTTCGACAGGGTAGGGACTGAAGCTTTCTTT.

The chain is built from TRBV19 and TRBJ1-5; possible D gene TRBD1, 5 bases. The V and J ends lost 3 bases and 0 bases respectively, with 9 bases between them. The CDR3 is made up of 15 amino acids. Germline CDR1 reads LNHDA; CDR2 reads SQIVND (reference sequence). The CDR3 DNA reads as TGTGCCAGTAGTATCATGGGGGGTAGCAATCAGCCCCAGCATTTT. Its protein is CASSIMGGSNQPQHF.

V usage is TRBV2 and J usage is TRBJ2-2; D gene ambiguous. This CDR3 contains 12 residues. Germline V CDR1 and CDR2: SNHLY, FYNNEI. V lost 6 bases, J lost 3 bases, and 5 bases lay in between. CDR3 sequence (DNA): TGTGCCAGCAGATTCGACACCGGGGAGCTGTTTTTT. Its protein product is CASRFDTGELFF.

This chain uses TRBV6-1 with TRBJ2-1; D is possibly TRBD1 (5 bases). Germline lookup yields CDR1 MNHNS and CDR2 SASEGT. The germline V and J ends were trimmed by 2 bases and 0 bases, with 11 bases remaining between them. The CDR3 length is 16 residues. The CDR3 region is CASSETGTRSYNEQFF. DNA for the CDR3: TGTGCCAGCAGTGAAACAGGTACCCGCTCCTACAATGAGCAGTTCTTC.

The J gene is TRBJ1-1, the V gene TRBV6-5; weak D call: TRBD1 (5 bases). The V gene's germline CDR1 is MNHEY and CDR2 SVGAGI. CDR3 length equals 13 residues. Trimming took 6 bases from V and 1 from J, leaving 9 bases between them. As DNA, the CDR3 is TGTGCCAGCAGCGACAGACCGAACACTGAAGCTTTCTTT. Translating it yields CASSDRPNTEAFF.

The J gene is TRBJ2-3, the V gene TRBV7-9, with a possible D match to TRBD2 (5 bases). Trimming pared 5 bases from V and 7 bases from J, leaving 16 bases between. The CDR3 has 14 residues. The germline CDR1 and CDR2 sequences are SEHNR and FQNEAQ (reference sequence). The CDR3 DNA sequence: TGTGCCAGCAGCCCGGACCTCCCCGGGAATACGCAGTATTTT. Its protein is CASSPDLPGNTQYF.

The CDR3 sequence is CASSLGAGGGYGYTF. The CDR3 DNA reads TGTGCCAGCAGCCTGGGCGCGGGCGGGGGCTATGGCTACACCTTC. V gene TRBV28 combines with J gene TRBJ1-2; D is perhaps TRBD1 (5 bases). Germline V gene data show CDR1 as MDHEN and CDR2 as SYDVKM. Trimming shortened V by 6 bases and J by 4 bases, and 18 bases separated the two germline ends. CDR3 length: 15 residues.

The gene calls are TRBV28 and TRBJ2-7; D is perhaps TRBD2 (5 bases). The CDR3 sequence is 14 residues long. The V end was cut by 1 base, the J end by 0 bases, with 7 bases between. Germline assignment: CDR1 MDHEN and CDR2 SYDVKM. DNA of the CDR3: TGTGCCAGCAGTTTATCGGGAAGCTCCTACGAGCAGTACTTC. Its protein is CASSLSGSSYEQYF.

The chain couples TRBV21-1 to TRBJ2-7; TRBD1, the D gene given by the table, was not confirmed from the DNA. TRBV21-1 is designated a pseudogene. The CDR3 is made up of 14 amino acids. The CDR3 sequence is CASSKGTGPYEQYF. The CDR3 nucleotides read TGTGCCAGCAGCAAAGGGACAGGTCCCTACGAGCAGTACTTC.

For the CDR3, the DNA is TGCGCCAGCAGTACAGGGGTGACCACCGGGGAGCTGTTTTTT. Its translation: CASSTGVTTGELFF. J is TRBJ2-2 and V is TRBV10-1, with 7 bases that match TRBD1. Trimming removed 5 bases from V and 4 bases from J; junction bases left unmatched: 4. The CDR3 spans 14 residues. Germline V gives CDR1 WNHNN, CDR2 SYGVQD (reference sequence).

The CDR3 DNA follows: TGTGCCAGCAGTCTATACAGGGTAGCAGATGGCTACACCTTC. It is translated as CASSLYRVADGYTF. This sequence joins TRBV6-1 and TRBJ1-2; D possibly corresponds to TRBD1 (6 bases). The CDR3 totals 14 residues. V lost 5 bases to trimming and J lost 6 bases, with 16 bases between them. Germline assignment: CDR1 MNHNS and CDR2 SASEGT.

This clone was seen only a few times. The chain recombines TRBV7-8 with TRBJ1-5, with 10 bases fitting TRBD1. Germline-derived CDR1 and CDR2 are SGHVS and FQNEAQ. The length of the CDR3 is 15 residues. The junction had 3 bases not matched to a gene; V was cut back by 5 bases and J by 2 bases. CDR3 sequence reads: CASSQTGGRNQPQHF. Here the CDR3 DNA reads TGTGCCAGCAGCCAGACAGGGGGCCGCAATCAGCCCCAGCATTTT.

In its sample, this clone was seen a few times. The chain joins TRBV5-1 to TRBJ1-4; 8 bases agree with TRBD1. V lost 4 bases to trimming and J lost 8 bases; unmatched junction nucleotides: 7. This CDR3 comprises 14 residues. The germline gives CDR1 SGHRS, CDR2 YFSETQ. Here the CDR3 DNA reads TGCGCCAGCAGCCCGGACAGGGTAGGCGAAAAACTGTTTTTT. Its translation is CASSPDRVGEKLFF.

The V call is TRBV11-2, the J call TRBJ2-1; 9 bases fit TRBD2. The CDR3 sequence is 16 residues long. V was clipped by 0 bases and J by 2 bases; unmatched bases: 2. Germline CDR1 SGHAT, CDR2 FQNNGV. This CDR3 reads CASSLEASGTYNEQFF. In DNA, the CDR3 is TGTGCCAGCAGCTTAGAGGCTAGCGGGACCTACAATGAGCAGTTCTTC.

This clone is a singleton in its sample. This chain uses TRBV7-9 with TRBJ1-3, with D tentatively TRBD1 (6 bases). Germline V lookup: CDR1 SEHNR, CDR2 FQNEAQ (reference sequence). This CDR3 spans 19 amino acids. Trimming removed 2 bases from V and 4 bases from J, with 24 bases in between. The CDR3 is CASSLKGQGRRSNGNTIYF. CDR3 sequence (DNA): TGTGCCAGCAGCTTAAAGGGGCAGGGGAGAAGATCGAACGGAAACACCATATATTTT.